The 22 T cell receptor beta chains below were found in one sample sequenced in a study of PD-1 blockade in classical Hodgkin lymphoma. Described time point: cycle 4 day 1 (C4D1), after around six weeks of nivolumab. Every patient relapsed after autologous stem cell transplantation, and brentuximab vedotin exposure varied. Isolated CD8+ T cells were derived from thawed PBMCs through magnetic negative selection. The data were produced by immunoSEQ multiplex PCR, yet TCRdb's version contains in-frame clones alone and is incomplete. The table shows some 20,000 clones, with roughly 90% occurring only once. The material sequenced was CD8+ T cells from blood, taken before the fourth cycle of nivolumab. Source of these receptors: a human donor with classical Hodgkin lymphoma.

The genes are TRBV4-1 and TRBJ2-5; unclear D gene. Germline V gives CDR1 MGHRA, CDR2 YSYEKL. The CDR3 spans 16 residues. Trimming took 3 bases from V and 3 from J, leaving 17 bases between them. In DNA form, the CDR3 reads TGCGCCAGCAGCCATGCTCCACTCGAACTTAAAGAGACCCAGTACTTC. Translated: CASSHAPLELKETQYF.

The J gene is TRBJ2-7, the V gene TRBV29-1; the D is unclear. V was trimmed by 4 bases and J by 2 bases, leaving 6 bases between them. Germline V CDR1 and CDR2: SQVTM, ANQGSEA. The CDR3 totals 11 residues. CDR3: CSVGAAYEQYF. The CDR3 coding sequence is TGCAGCGTTGGAGCAGCCTACGAGCAGTACTTC.

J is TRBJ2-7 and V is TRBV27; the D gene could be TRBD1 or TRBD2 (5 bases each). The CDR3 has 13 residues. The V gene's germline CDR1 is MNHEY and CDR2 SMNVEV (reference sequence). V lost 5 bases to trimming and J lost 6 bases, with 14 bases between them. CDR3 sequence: CASSLGWGSEQYF. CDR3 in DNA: TGTGCCAGCAGTCTGGGCTGGGGGTCCGAGCAGTACTTC.

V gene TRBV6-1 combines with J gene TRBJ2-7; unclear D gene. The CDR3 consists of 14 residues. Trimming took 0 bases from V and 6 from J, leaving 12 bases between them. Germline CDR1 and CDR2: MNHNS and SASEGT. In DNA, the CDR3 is TGTGCCAGCAGTGAAGCGGGAAGGTTGGGCGAGCAGTACTTC. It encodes CASSEAGRLGEQYF.

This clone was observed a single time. The DNA for the CDR3 is TGTGCCAGCAGCCGCAGCGGTGAAAAACTGTTTTTT. It is translated as CASSRSGEKLFF. This chain connects TRBV5-4 to TRBJ1-4; no clear D. Looked up from germline, CDR1 is SGHNT and CDR2 is YYREEE (reference sequence). This CDR3 is built from 12 residues. V lost 4 bases and J lost 7, with 8 bases in between.

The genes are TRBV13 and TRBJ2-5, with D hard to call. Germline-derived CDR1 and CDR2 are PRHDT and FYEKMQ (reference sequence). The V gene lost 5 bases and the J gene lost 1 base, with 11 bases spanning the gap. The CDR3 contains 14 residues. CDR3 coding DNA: TGTGCCAGCAGCCTACGTTCCAGCCAAGAGACCCAGTACTTC. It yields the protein CASSLRSSQETQYF.

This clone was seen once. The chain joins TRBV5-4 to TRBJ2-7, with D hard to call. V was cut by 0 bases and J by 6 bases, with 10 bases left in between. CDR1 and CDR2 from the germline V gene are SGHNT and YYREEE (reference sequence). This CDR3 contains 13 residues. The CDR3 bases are TGTGCCAGCAGCTTGGGCCAGGTTGGCGAGCAGTACTTC. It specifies CASSLGQVGEQYF.

The CDR3 region has the DNA TGTGCCAGCAGCTTGGCTCTGGGGTTGGAGAACACTGAAGCTTTCTTT. It codes for CASSLALGLENTEAFF. This chain uses TRBV5-6 with TRBJ1-1; D ambiguous. There are 16 residues in the CDR3. Germline V lookup: CDR1 SGHDT, CDR2 YYEEEE. The V end lost 0 bases, the J end lost 1 base, and 13 bases lay between the germline ends.

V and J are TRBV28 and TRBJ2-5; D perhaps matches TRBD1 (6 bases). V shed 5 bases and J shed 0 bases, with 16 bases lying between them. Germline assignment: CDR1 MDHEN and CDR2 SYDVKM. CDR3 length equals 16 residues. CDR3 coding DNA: TGTGCCAGCAGTATCAACCGGGACACCAACCAAGAGACCCAGTACTTC. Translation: CASSINRDTNQETQYF. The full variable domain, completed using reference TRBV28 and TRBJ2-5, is DVKVTQSSRYLVKRTGEKVFLECVQDMDHENMFWYRQDPGLGLRLIYFSYDVKMKEKGDIPEGYSVSREKKERFSLILESASTNQTSMYLCASSINRDTNQETQYFGPGTRLLVL.

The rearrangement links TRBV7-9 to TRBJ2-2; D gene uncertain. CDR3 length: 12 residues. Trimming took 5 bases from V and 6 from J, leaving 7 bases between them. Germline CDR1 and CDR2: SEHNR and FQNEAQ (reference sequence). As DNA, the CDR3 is TGTGCCAGCAGCCCTAAGCCCGGGGAGCTGTTTTTT. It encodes CASSPKPGELFF. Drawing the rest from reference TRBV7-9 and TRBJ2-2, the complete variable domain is DTGVSQNPRHKITKRGQNVTFRCDPISEHNRLYWYRQTLGQGPEFLTYFQNEAQLEKSRLLSDRFSAERPKGSFSTLEIQRTEQGDSAMYLCASSPKPGELFFGEGSRLTVL.

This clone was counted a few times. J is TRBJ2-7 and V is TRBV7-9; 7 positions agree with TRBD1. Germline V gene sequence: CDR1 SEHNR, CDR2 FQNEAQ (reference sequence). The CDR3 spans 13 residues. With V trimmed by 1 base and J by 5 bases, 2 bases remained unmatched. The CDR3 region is CASSLVGGDEQYF. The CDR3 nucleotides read TGTGCCAGCAGCTTAGTAGGGGGCGACGAGCAGTACTTC.

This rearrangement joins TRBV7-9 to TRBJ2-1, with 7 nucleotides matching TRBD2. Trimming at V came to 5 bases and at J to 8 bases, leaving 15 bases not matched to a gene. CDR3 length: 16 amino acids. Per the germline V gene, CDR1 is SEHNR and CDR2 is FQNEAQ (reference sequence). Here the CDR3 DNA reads TGTGCCAGCAGCCTAGTGGGTGGACCGGCGGGGGATGAGCAGTTCTTC. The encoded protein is CASSLVGGPAGDEQFF.

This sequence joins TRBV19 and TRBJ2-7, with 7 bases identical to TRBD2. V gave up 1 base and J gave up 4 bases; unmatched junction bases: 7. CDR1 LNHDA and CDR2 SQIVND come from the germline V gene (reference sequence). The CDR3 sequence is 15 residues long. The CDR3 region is CASSIGGGSVYEQYF. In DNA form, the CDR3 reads TGTGCCAGTAGTATAGGTGGCGGGAGTGTGTACGAGCAGTACTTC.

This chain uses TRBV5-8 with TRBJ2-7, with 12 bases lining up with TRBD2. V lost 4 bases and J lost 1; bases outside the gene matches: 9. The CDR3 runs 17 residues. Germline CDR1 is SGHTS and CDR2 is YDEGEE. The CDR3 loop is CASSPGLAGRTSYEQYF. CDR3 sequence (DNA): TGTGCCAGCAGCCCAGGACTAGCGGGAAGAACTTCCTACGAGCAGTACTTC.

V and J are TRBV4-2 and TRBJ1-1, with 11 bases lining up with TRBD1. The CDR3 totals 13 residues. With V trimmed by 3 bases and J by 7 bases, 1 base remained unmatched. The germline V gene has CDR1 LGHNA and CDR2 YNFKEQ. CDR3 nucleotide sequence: TGTGCCAGCAGCCACGGGACAGGGGGTGAAGCTTTCTTT. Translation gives CASSHGTGGEAFF.

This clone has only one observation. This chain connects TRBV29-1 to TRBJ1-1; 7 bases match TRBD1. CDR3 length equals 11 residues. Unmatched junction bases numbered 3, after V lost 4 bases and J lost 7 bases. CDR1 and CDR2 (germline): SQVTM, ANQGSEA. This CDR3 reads CSVGTGLEAFF. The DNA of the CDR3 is TGCAGCGTTGGGACAGGCCTTGAAGCTTTCTTT.

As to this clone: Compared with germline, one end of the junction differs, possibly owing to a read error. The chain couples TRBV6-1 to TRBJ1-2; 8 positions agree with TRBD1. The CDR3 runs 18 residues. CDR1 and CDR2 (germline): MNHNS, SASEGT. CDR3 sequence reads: CASSEDFGTGRRDYGYTF. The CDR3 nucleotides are TGTGCCAGCAGCGAAGACTTCGGGACAGGTCGGAGGGACTATGGCTACACCTTC.

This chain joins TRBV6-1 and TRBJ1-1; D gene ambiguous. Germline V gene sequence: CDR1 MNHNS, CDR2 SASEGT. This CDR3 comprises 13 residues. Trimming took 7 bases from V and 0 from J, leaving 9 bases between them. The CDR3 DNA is TGTGCCAGCATCACCACCATGAACACTGAAGCTTTCTTT. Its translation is CASITTMNTEAFF.

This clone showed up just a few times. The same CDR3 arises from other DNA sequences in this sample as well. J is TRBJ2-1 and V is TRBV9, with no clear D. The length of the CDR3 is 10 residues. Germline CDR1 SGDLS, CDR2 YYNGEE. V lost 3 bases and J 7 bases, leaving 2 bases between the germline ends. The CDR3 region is CASSGNEQFF. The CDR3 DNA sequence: TGTGCCAGCAGCGGTAATGAGCAGTTCTTC.

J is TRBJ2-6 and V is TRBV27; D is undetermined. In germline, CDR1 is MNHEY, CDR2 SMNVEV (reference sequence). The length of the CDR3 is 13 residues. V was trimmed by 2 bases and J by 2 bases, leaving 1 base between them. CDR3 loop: CASSLAGANVLTF. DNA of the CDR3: TGTGCCAGCAGTTTAGCTGGGGCCAACGTCCTGACTTTC.

The CDR3 DNA reads TGTGCCAGCAGCCCTGGGACATCCTTGACGGAGACCCAGTACTTC. It translates to CASSPGTSLTETQYF. The chain is built from TRBV9 and TRBJ2-5; tentative D call: TRBD1 (6 bases). The CDR3 sequence is 15 residues long. CDR1 and CDR2 from the germline V gene are SGDLS and YYNGEE. V was clipped by 4 bases and J by 5 bases, with 18 bases between them.

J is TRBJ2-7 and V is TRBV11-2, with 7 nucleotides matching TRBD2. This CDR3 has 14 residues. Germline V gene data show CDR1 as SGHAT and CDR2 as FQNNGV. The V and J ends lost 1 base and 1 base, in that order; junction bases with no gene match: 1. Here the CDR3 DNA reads TGTGCCAGCAGCTTAGCGGGGGGTTCCTACGAGCAGTACTTC. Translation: CASSLAGGSYEQYF.